Listed below are T cell receptor beta chains from one sample, sequenced in a study of T cell repertoires in cytomegalovirus infection. TCRdb reprocessed the reads via MiXCR and lists one record per CDR3 protein. The table has roughly 130,000 distinct CDR3 sequences, approximately 8.8% seen once. Sequencing used PBMCs. Receptor source: a human donor in good health (CMV status not recorded). Some clones in this sample may be carry-over from other donors' samples. Both conserved end residues are part of each CDR3. Each record gives: V gene, J gene, clone size, D gene, CDR3 protein, CDR3 DNA. The D gene is left open where the match is weak. For some rows the clone size is stated as once, few or many, or as a class when expanded; others skip it.

>TRBV28|TRBJ1-3|many|TRBD1
CASSLTGSSGNTIYF
TGTGCCAGCAGCCTGACAGGGAGCTCTGGAAACACCATATATTTT
>TRBV28|TRBJ2-2|few|TRBD1
CASRGTGVTGELFF
TGTGCCAGCAGGGGGACAGGGGTTACCGGGGAGCTGTTTTTT
>TRBV6-1|TRBJ1-6|many|TRBD1
CASKTSQGAKYNSPLHF
TGTGCCAGCAAAACCTCACAGGGGGCGAAGTATAATTCACCCCTCCACTTT
>TRBV7-6|TRBJ2-2|many|.
CASSLDSRDTGELFF
TGTGCCAGCAGCTTAGATTCGCGAGACACCGGGGAGCTGTTTTTT
>TRBV28|TRBJ2-3|few|.
CASSLEGPTTDTQYF
TGTGCCAGCAGTTTAGAGGGGCCCACCACAGATACGCAGTATTTT
>TRBV25-1|TRBJ1-2|many|.
CASSAPGTLYGYTF
TGTGCCAGCAGTGCTCCCGGGACCCTCTATGGCTACACCTTC
>TRBV3-1|TRBJ1-2|many|.
CASSQDLGPGDYGYTF
TGTGCCAGCAGCCAAGATCTGGGGCCGGGGGACTATGGCTACACCTTC
>TRBV7-9|TRBJ1-5|many|.
CASSLQGRDQPQHF
TGTGCCAGCAGCTTACAGGGACGGGATCAGCCCCAGCATTTT
>TRBV28|TRBJ2-3|many|TRBD2
CASKSGGRTDTQYF
TGTGCCAGCAAGAGCGGGGGAAGAACAGATACGCAGTATTTT
>TRBV30|TRBJ2-7|many|.
CAWRKIHEQYF
TGTGCCTGGAGGAAGATACACGAGCAGTACTTC
>TRBV4-1|TRBJ2-5|many|.
CASSQDPYGAETQYF
TGCGCCAGCAGCCAAGATCCGTATGGCGCGGAGACCCAGTACTTC
>TRBV28|TRBJ2-1|few|.
CASNKARDRGSYNEQFF
TGTGCCAGCAACAAGGCCCGGGACCGTGGCTCCTACAATGAGCAGTTCTTC
>TRBV29-1|TRBJ1-6|.|TRBD1
CSVGDREFSPLHF
TGCAGCGTTGGGGACAGAGAGTTCTCACCCCTCCACTTT